The subject of this entry is one TCR beta chain. The specificity of this receptor is unknown. No base qualities exist here, and no much larger clone lies one base off it. Two independent genomic DNA replicates were amplified for each sample, with 0.5 ug used for blood and about 1.5 ug for tumor or normal breast. TCRB sequencing of genomic DNA was carried out with the ImmunoSeq Intro kit according to the manufacturer's instructions. For absolute quantification, the roughly 30-cycle multiplex PCR included proprietary primers along with spike-in control sequences. Single-end 150-bp reads were used to sequence an 87-bp fragment spanning the CDR3 plus the flanking V and J genes. Each lane of an Illumina MiSeq using version 3.0 chemistry carried seven multiplexed samples, with two replicates per sample. As for how the authors treated the data: Raw data were processed by the vendor's proprietary pipeline, with both replicates merged into one result per sample. Clonotypes were defined as productive rearrangements sharing the V-gene family, CDR3 amino acid sequence and J-gene segment. Clonality was calculated as 1 minus the normalized Shannon entropy (Pielou evenness) of TCRB abundances. To estimate T cell density, the total number of templates was divided by the input cell count, which was inferred from how much DNA went in. Recon with default parameters was used to estimate total repertoire diversity and clonality. Clonotypes with over 0.1% abundance in tumor and at least 32-fold higher abundance in tumor than in normal breast were defined as tumor-enriched. In TCRdb, the immuneACCESS table is reduced to in-frame sequences with V and J assigned. These tables do not hold every clone; where another copy was compared, an unresolved V gene accounts for under half, and the others remain unexplained. D and trimming come from the DNA, and the V and J calls and clone size come from that table. In all, the sample holds about 19,000 clones, and about four fifths of those were seen once. Of the sample, around 1.8% falls within the top ten clones.

This entry comes from a study of early stage breast cancer tumors listed by TCRdb under 2017. Notes on the research overall: Of the 15 to 20 invasive breast tumors, approximately 11 were found to be estrogen receptor-positive, progesterone receptor-positive and HER2-negative. About 70% of the 12 ER+/PR+/HER2- tumors were invasive ductal carcinomas, while the other four were invasive lobular carcinomas. On average, each sample had roughly 9.5-fold read coverage. Across all samples, 2 million to 3 million templates representing roughly 1 million unique clonotypes were detected.

The study profiled bulk TCR beta-chain repertoires in matched peripheral blood, tumor and adjacent normal breast tissue taken from approximately 16 patients with early-stage breast cancer. Before surgery, roughly 4.5-10 mL of whole blood was collected into EDTA tubes and then processed within 2 hours. Peripheral blood mononuclear cells were isolated by Ficoll-Paque centrifugation in SepMate-50 tubes. PBMCs were cryopreserved in about 90% FBS with around 10% DMSO in aliquots of roughly 1.8 to 4.5 million cells and stored in liquid nitrogen. The Qiagen AllPrep DNA/RNA Mini kit was used for genomic DNA extraction. The CDR1 and CDR2 encoded by the germline V gene are SGHRS and YFSETQ. Including the terminal cysteine and phenylalanine, the CDR3 comprises 15 residues. The entry retains the CDR3 DNA only, 45 bases that are in frame from base 1. Relative to germline, V is 5 bases shorter and J is 3 bases shorter, with 16 bases between their ends.

Study-wide conclusions, independent of this receptor: Because the cohort was small, a breakdown by tumor subtype could not be done. Enriched TCRB sequences shared across patients were found to be mostly commonly generated sequences that were unlikely to play an important role in the tumor microenvironment. Greater similarity was observed between blood and normal breast repertoires than between blood and tumor repertoires, and tumor was distinguished from normal in about 85% of the 16 patients when each tissue was compared with blood. Compared with adjacent normal breast tissue, tumors had around 2.6-fold higher T cell density and higher clonality. Chain pairing and functional markers such as CD4, CD8 and FOXP3 were not captured by bulk genomic DNA sequencing of unsorted cells.

The TCR was taken from a person aged 65 to 85 with breast cancer. This chain joins TRBV5-1 to TRBJ2-3; D gene: possibly TRBD2, on 7 matching bases. Material: blood. For the CDR3, the sequence is CASRQTGGRTDTQYF. The nucleotide sequence reads TGCGCCAGCAGGCAAACGGGGGGCCGGACAGATACGCAGTATTTT.